This TCR beta chain was recorded in a study of T cells in Graves' hyperthyroidism and ophthalmopathy. In its sample, this clonotype was seen a few times. Amplification of TCR beta CDR3 regions was performed using RNA transcripts as template. Primed by the HTBI set, a first-round RT-PCR was run on the TCR CDR3. TCRdb fed the multiplex PCR reads into MiXCR, producing one record per CDR3 protein. Of around 800,000 distinct CDR3 sequences listed, 38% are singletons. This sequence originates from a man between 18 and 29 years old with Graves' hyperthyroidism. Sequencing was carried out using blood.

As DNA, the CDR3 is TGTGCCAGCAGCGTAGAAGAAACAGAACAAGAGACCCAGTACTTC. It specifies CASSVEETEQETQYF. The chain recombines TRBV9 with TRBJ2-5; D remains ambiguous. The germline CDR1 and CDR2 sequences are SGDLS and YYNGEE. The CDR3 is 15 amino acids. Deletions cut 0 bases from V and 2 bases from J, with 11 bases between.